This TCR beta chain was obtained from a study of blood T cell repertoires in COVID-19. Assay used: immunoSEQ multiplex PCR; TCRdb lists only in-frame clones, some missing. The data show about 220,000 clones, about four fifths seen once. CDR3 length: 15 amino acids. Trimming shortened V by 6 bases and J by 5 bases, and 19 bases separated the two germline ends. From germline, CDR1 is LNHDA and CDR2 SQIVND (reference sequence). The table lists this clone with a few counts. Sequenced material: PBMCs or T cells enriched from blood (not recorded which). The TCR comes from a woman in her thirties or forties who had been exposed to COVID-19. The V gene is TRBV19, the J gene TRBJ1-1; D is possibly TRBD1 (6 bases). Here the CDR3 DNA reads TGTGCCAGTAGCCTTGACTGGACAGTGTGGACTGAAGCTTTCTTT. Translated: CASSLDWTVWTEAFF.